This T cell receptor (beta chain) comes out of a study of shared clonotypes between healthy human individuals. Study findings and constraints: Some clonotypes were shared by all four sorted-subset donors, while others were not shared. The non-shared ones had lower generation probabilities than the shared ones.

An assay was performed, and its level was deep. The protocol was immunoSEQ multiplex PCR, while the TCRdb copy is restricted to in-frame clones and leaves out a portion. The sample shows some 2 million clones, roughly 94% of them seen only once. This clone showed up just a few times. The antigen is undetermined. The naive CD8 population came from CD45RO-negative cells selected for CCR7, without terminally differentiated effector memory CD45RA+ cells. This CDR3 region has 14 residues. Between the trimmed V and J ends, which lost 7 bases and 0 bases, there was a span of 13 bases. Germline-derived CDR1 and CDR2 are GTSNPN and SVGIG (reference sequence).

This chain uses TRBV30 with TRBJ1-3; D gene unclear. The sequence was obtained from a man younger than 35 in good health. Sequenced input: naive CD8+ T cells sorted from blood. CDR3 in amino acids: CASNVGSSGNTIYF. The CDR3 region has the DNA TGTGCCTCGAACGTGGGCAGCTCTGGAAACACCATATATTTT.